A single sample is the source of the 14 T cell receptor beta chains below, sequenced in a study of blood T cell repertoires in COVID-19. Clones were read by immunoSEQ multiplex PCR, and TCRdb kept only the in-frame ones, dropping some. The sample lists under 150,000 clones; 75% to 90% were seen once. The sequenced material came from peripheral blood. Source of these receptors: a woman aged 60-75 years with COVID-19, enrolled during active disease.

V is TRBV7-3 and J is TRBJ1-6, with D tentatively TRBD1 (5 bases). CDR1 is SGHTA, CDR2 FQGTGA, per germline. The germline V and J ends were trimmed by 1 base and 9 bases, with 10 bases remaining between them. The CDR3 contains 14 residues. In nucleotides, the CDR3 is TGTGCCAGCAGCTTAAGGGCAGGGCCTTCACCCCTCCACTTT. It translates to CASSLRAGPSPLHF.

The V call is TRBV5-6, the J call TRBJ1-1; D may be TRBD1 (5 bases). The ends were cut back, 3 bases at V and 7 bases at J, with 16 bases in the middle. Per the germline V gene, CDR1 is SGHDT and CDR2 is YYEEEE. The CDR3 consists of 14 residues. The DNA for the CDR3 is TGTGCCAGCAGCTGGGGCGGGGTCTTTGGTGAAGCTTTCTTT. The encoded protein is CASSWGGVFGEAFF.

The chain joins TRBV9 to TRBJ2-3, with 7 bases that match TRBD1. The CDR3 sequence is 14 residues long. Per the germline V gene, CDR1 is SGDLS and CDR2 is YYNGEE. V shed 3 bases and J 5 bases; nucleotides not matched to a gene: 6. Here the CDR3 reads CASSEGQAGDTQYF. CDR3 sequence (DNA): TGTGCCAGCAGCGAAGGACAGGCCGGAGATACGCAGTATTTT.

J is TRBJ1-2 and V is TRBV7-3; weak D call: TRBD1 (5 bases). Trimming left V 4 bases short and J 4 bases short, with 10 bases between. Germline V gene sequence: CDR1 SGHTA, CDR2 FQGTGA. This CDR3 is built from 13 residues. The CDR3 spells CASSSRDSYGYTF. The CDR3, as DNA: TGTGCCAGCAGCTCCCGTGACAGCTATGGCTACACCTTC.

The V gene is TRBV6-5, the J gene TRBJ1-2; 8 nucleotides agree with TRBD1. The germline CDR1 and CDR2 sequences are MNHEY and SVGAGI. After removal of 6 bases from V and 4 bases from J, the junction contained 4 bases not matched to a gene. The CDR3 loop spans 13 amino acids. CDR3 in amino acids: CASSRGTGYGYTF. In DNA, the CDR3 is TGTGCCAGCAGCCGAGGGACAGGCTATGGCTACACCTTC.

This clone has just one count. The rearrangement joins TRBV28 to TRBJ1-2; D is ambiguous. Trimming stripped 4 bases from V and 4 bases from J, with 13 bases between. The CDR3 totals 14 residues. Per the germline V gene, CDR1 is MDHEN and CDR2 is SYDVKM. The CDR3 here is CASSSHPPSYGYTF. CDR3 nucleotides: TGTGCCAGCAGTTCTCACCCCCCCAGCTATGGCTACACCTTC.

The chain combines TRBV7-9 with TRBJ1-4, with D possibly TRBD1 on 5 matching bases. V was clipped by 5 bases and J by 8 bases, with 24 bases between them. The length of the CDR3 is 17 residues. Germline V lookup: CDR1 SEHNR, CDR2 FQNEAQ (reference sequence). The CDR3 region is CASSHLGQGMSREKLFF. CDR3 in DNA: TGTGCCAGCAGCCACCTGGGGCAGGGAATGAGTCGGGAAAAACTGTTTTTT.

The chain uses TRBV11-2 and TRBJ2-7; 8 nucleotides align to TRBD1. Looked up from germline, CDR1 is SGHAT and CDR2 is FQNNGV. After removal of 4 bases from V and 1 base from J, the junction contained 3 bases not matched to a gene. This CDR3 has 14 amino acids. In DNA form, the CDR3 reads TGTGCCAGCAGCTGGACAGGGAAGTCCTACGAGCAGTACTTC. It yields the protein CASSWTGKSYEQYF.

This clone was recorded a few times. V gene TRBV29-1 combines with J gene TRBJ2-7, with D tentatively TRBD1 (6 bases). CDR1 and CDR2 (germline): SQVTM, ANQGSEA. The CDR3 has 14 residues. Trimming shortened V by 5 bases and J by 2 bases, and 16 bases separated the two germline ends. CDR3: CSVLDRTQAYEQYF. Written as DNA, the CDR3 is TGCAGCGTTTTGGACAGAACGCAAGCCTACGAGCAGTACTTC.

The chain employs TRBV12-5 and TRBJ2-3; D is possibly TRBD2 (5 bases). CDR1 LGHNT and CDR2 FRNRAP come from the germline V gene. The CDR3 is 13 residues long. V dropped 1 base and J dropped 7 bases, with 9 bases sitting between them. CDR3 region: CASGLARGNTQYF. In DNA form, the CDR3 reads TGTGCTAGTGGTTTGGCCCGGGGAAATACGCAGTATTTT.

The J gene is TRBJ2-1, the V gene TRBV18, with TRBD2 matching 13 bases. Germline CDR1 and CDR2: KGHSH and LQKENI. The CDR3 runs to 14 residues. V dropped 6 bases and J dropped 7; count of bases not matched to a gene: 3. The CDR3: CASSRTSGGNEQFF. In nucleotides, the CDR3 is TGTGCCAGCTCTAGGACTAGCGGGGGTAATGAGCAGTTCTTC.

CDR3 residues: CASSVTHGETQYF. DNA of the CDR3: TGTGCCAGCAGCGTGACTCATGGCGAGACCCAGTACTTC. The rearrangement links TRBV2 to TRBJ2-5; D not resolved. Germline-derived CDR1 and CDR2 are SNHLY and FYNNEI. V lost 6 bases and J lost 5, with 13 bases in between. CDR3 length: 13 amino acids.

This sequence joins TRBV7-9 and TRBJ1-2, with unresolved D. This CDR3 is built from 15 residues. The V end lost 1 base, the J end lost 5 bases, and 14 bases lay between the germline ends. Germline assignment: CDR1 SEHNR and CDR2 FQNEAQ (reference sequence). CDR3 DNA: TGTGCCAGCAGCTTAGGAGCAACAGAAGGATATGGCTACACCTTC. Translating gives CASSLGATEGYGYTF.

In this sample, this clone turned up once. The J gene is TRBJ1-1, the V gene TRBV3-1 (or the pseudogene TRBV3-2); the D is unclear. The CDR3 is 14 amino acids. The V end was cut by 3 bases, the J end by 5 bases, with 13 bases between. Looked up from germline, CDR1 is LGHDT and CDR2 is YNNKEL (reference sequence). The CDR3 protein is CASSHEGRGTEAFF. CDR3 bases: TGTGCCAGCAGCCACGAAGGGCGGGGAACTGAAGCTTTCTTT.